This entry lists 15 T cell receptor beta chains sequenced from one sample in a study of human T cells and chemical hapten exposure. TCRdb redid the calling of the RACE reads with MiXCR, one entry per CDR3 protein. The sample carries approximately 110,000 distinct CDR3 sequences, roughly 9% recorded once. Indicated time point: patch test 2, 6 weeks after DPC sensitization. Described treatment: therapeutic diphenylcyclopropenone sensitization with weekly scalp DPC. Material: whole blood, obtained in connection with sensitization to the hapten diphenylcyclopropenone (DPC). All receptors come from a middle-aged woman with alopecia areata. Some clones in this sample may be carry-over from other donors' samples.

This rearrangement joins TRBV5-6 to TRBJ2-1, with 13 bases aligning to TRBD2. CDR1 is SGHDT, CDR2 YYEEEE, per germline. The CDR3 totals 17 residues. Trimming took 4 bases from V and 1 from J; bases not matched to a gene: 5. The chain's CDR3 is CASSRTSGGGSYNEQFF. The CDR3 DNA reads TGTGCCAGCAGCAGGACTAGCGGGGGAGGATCCTACAATGAGCAGTTCTTC.

This clonotype was recorded at least ten times. The chain combines TRBV2 with TRBJ1-5; TRBD1 aligns across 8 bases. Per germline, CDR1 SNHLY and CDR2 FYNNEI. CDR3 length: 15 amino acids. J lost 1 base, V lost 6 bases, and 5 bases had no gene match. In DNA, the CDR3 is TGTGCCAGCAGAACGGACAGGGCAAGCAATCAGCCCCAGCATTTT. Its translation: CASRTDRASNQPQHF.

The rearrangement joins TRBV6-6 to TRBJ2-3; 10 positions match TRBD2. The CDR3 contains 22 residues. Germline V CDR1 and CDR2: MNHNY, SVGAGI (reference sequence). The junction had 20 bases not matched to a gene; V was cut back by 2 bases and J by 0 bases. CDR3 DNA sequence: TGTGCCAGCAGTTACCCCACGAGATTAGCGGGGGGTCCGACGGGAAGCACAGATACGCAGTATTTT. The encoded protein is CASSYPTRLAGGPTGSTDTQYF.

This clonotype was detected many times. This rearrangement joins TRBV20-1 to TRBJ2-5; possibly TRBD1 for D (6 bases). The V gene's germline CDR1 is DFQATT and CDR2 SNEGSKA (reference sequence). The CDR3 extends over 12 amino acids. Trimming removed 5 bases at V and 3 bases at J, with 10 bases between. CDR3 region: CSASGQKETQYF. The CDR3 nucleotides read TGCAGTGCTTCCGGACAGAAAGAGACCCAGTACTTC.

This clonotype was counted between two and nine times. The gene calls are TRBV4-2 and TRBJ2-7; 9 bases agree with TRBD1. In germline, CDR1 is LGHNA, CDR2 YNFKEQ. Trimming cost V 0 bases and J 1 base; bases outside gene matches: 7. The CDR3 length is 17 residues. CDR3 region: CASSQDAGTGTSYEQYF. In nucleotides, the CDR3 is TGTGCCAGCAGCCAAGATGCCGGGACAGGGACATCCTACGAGCAGTACTTC.

The table lists this clonotype with a few counts. The genes are TRBV7-9 and TRBJ1-5; the match to TRBD1 covers 7 bases. CDR1 SEHNR and CDR2 FQNEAQ come from the germline V gene (reference sequence). J was trimmed by 4 bases and V by 5 bases; bases with no gene match: 5. The CDR3 loop spans 14 amino acids. Here the CDR3 reads CASSRDSGNQPQHF. In DNA form, the CDR3 reads TGTGCCAGCAGCCGGGACAGCGGGAATCAGCCCCAGCATTTT.

This clonotype was counted only a few times. The V call is TRBV4-3, the J call TRBJ1-2; TRBD1 might be the D (5 bases). Per the germline V gene, CDR1 is LGHNA and CDR2 is YSLEER. This CDR3 is built from 14 residues. Trimming left V 4 bases short and J 3 bases short, with 12 bases between. CDR3 in amino acids: CASSLLGGDYGYTF. The CDR3 nucleotides read TGCGCCAGCAGCCTCCTAGGAGGGGACTATGGCTACACCTTC.

The chain joins TRBV4-2 to TRBJ2-1, with 9 bases fitting TRBD2. This CDR3 has 17 residues. The J segment lost 4 bases and the V segment lost 0 bases, leaving 7 bases of the junction unmatched. The V gene's germline CDR1 is LGHNA and CDR2 YNFKEQ. CDR3 amino acids: CASSQEGLAGRYNEQFF. DNA for the CDR3: TGTGCCAGCAGCCAAGAGGGGCTAGCGGGGCGGTACAATGAGCAGTTCTTC.

The table lists this clonotype with many counts. This chain uses TRBV7-2 with TRBJ2-1; tentatively, D is TRBD2 (5 bases). Germline assignment: CDR1 SGHTA and CDR2 FQGNSA. The CDR3 sequence is 14 residues long. V lost 4 bases and J lost 8, with 15 bases in between. CDR3 sequence: CASSSWVRVDEQFF. CDR3 nucleotide sequence: TGTGCCAGCAGCTCGTGGGTGAGGGTGGATGAGCAGTTCTTC. Using reference TRBV7-2 and TRBJ2-1 for the parts outside the CDR3, the full variable domain is GAGVSQSPSNKVTEKGKDVELRCDPISGHTALYWYRQSLGQGLEFLIYFQGNSAPDKSGLPSDRFSAERTGGSVSTLTIQRTQQEDSAVYLCASSSWVRVDEQFFGPGTRLTVL.

This clonotype occurred many times. This chain links TRBV24-1 with TRBJ2-7; D is uncertain. Trimming stripped 5 bases from V and 0 bases from J, with 7 bases between. The CDR3 is 13 residues long. The V gene's germline CDR1 is KGHDR and CDR2 SFDVKD. Here the CDR3 DNA reads TGTGCCACCAGTGGTCAGGCCTCCTACGAGCAGTACTTC. It is translated as CATSGQASYEQYF.

A few counts support this clonotype. The gene calls are TRBV19 and TRBJ1-5; no reliable D call. This CDR3 region has 15 residues. Trimming left V 5 bases short and J 0 bases short, with 11 bases between. Germline CDR1 reads LNHDA; CDR2 reads SQIVND (reference sequence). This chain's CDR3 is CASSWPQNSNQPQHF. The DNA for the CDR3 is TGTGCCAGTAGTTGGCCCCAAAATAGCAATCAGCCCCAGCATTTT.

This clonotype came up many times. This chain connects TRBV10-2 to TRBJ2-2; the D gene could be TRBD1 or TRBD2 (5 bases each). Trimming pared 9 bases from V and 1 base from J, leaving 9 bases between. The CDR3 sequence is 13 residues long. Germline CDR1 reads WSHSY; CDR2 reads SAAADI. The CDR3 reads CARGDGNTGELFF. CDR3 bases: TGCGCCAGGGGGGACGGGAACACCGGGGAGCTGTTTTTT.

This clonotype showed up just a few times. This chain joins TRBV7-2 and TRBJ2-7; the D gene is possibly TRBD2 (5 bases). Germline V gives CDR1 SGHTA, CDR2 FQGNSA. The CDR3 spans 13 residues. The V end was cut by 5 bases, the J end by 6 bases, with 14 bases between. The CDR3 here is CASSMDFSTEQYF. The CDR3 DNA reads as TGTGCCAGCAGCATGGACTTTTCCACCGAGCAGTACTTC.

In this sample, this clonotype turned up many times. The genes are TRBV14 and TRBJ1-1; D not resolved. CDR1 and CDR2 from the germline V gene are SGHDN and FVKESK. This CDR3 has 14 amino acids. With 0 bases removed from V and 3 bases from J, the gap between germline ends came to 8 bases. DNA of the CDR3: TGTGCCAGCAGCCAAGAAGGACCGGACACTGAAGCTTTCTTT. Its translation is CASSQEGPDTEAFF.

This chain links TRBV12-3 or TRBV12-4 with TRBJ1-1; D is perhaps TRBD1 (6 bases). Trimming removed 5 bases from V and 4 bases from J, with 17 bases in between. CDR3 length equals 15 residues. As DNA, the CDR3 is TGTGCCAGCAGTGCTTATGGGGGGCAGGGCACTGAAGCTTTCTTT. It codes for CASSAYGGQGTEAFF.